These T cell receptor beta chains were read from a single sample in a study of cytomegalovirus exposure and HLA in healthy donors. Data came from immunoSEQ multiplex PCR; TCRdb stores just in-frame clones and leaves some out. The sample gives roughly 200,000 clones, 70% to 85% of which show up once; approximately 3.7% is in the top ten. Sample: PBMCs. The receptors were sampled from a woman in her sixties in good health and CMV-seropositive. Both conserved end residues are part of each CDR3. The D gene is left open where the match is weak. Rows may omit the clone size; those that give it use once, few, many or a size class.

TRBV30	TRBJ2-7	.	TRBD1	TGTGCCTGGAGTGAAGTGTTCGGGTGGGACAGGGGGTTCGAGCAGTACTTC	CAWSEVFGWDRGFEQYF
TRBV18	TRBJ1-3	.	.	TGTGCCAGCTCACCACTTGCACAGCTCTCTGGAAACACCATATATTTT	CASSPLAQLSGNTIYF
TRBV5-1	TRBJ2-7	.	.	TGCGCCAGCAGCTTCGAGGGACTGGCGACGGGCTACGAGCAGTACTTC	CASSFEGLATGYEQYF
TRBV9	TRBJ2-7	few	TRBD2	TGTGCCAGCAGCGTAGCTGATAGCGGGAGAAGGAGCGAGCAGTACTTC	CASSVADSGRRSEQYF
TRBV29-1	TRBJ2-2	.	TRBD1	TGCAGCGTTCGTGACAGGGTTGGAACGACGAACACCGGGGAGCTGTTTTTT	CSVRDRVGTTNTGELFF
TRBV28	TRBJ1-5	.	TRBD1	TGTGCCAGCAGTTCCCGGACAGGGTTAAGCAATCAGCCCCAGCATTTT	CASSSRTGLSNQPQHF
TRBV29-1	TRBJ1-4	.	TRBD1	TGCAGCGCAACAGGGGGAACTAATGAAAAACTTTTTTTT	CSATGGTNEKLFF
TRBV5-5	TRBJ2-7	.	.	TGTGCCAGCAGCTTGGGTGAGGGGGTGAGCTCCTACGAGCAGTACTTC	CASSLGEGVSSYEQYF
TRBV4-3	TRBJ1-1	few	.	TGCGCCAGCAGCGTTCCAACCGGGACACAGAACACTGAAGCTTTCTTT	CASSVPTGTQNTEAFF
TRBV2	TRBJ1-5	.	.	TGTGCCAGCACCGCGAACCCGGGGAATCAGCCCCAGCATTTT	CASTANPGNQPQHF
TRBV10-3	TRBJ2-2	.	TRBD2	TGTGCCACCTGTCGGGGGGGGGACGGGGAGCTGTTTTTT	CATCRGGDGELFF
TRBV7-3	TRBJ2-2	.	TRBD1	TGTGCCAGCAGCTTACGCGACAGGGGTTGGACCGGGGAGCTGTTTTTT	CASSLRDRGWTGELFF
TRBV6-1	TRBJ1-5	.	.	TGTGCCAGCAGTGGCGAGTATAGCAATCAGCCCCAGCATTTT	CASSGEYSNQPQHF
TRBV7-8	TRBJ1-5	.	.	TGTGCCAGCAGCTTAATGCCAGGGGCTAATCAGCCCCAGCATTTT	CASSLMPGANQPQHF
TRBV29-1	TRBJ1-1	.	.	TGCAGCGTAGACGACAGTCAGAACACTGAAGCTTTCTTT	CSVDDSQNTEAFF
TRBV2	TRBJ1-1	.	.	TGTGCCAGCAGCCTAACAGGGACCGATGAAGCTTTCTTT	CASSLTGTDEAFF
TRBV12-5	TRBJ2-1	.	TRBD2	TGTGCTAGTGGTTTGGGGGGACTAGCGGGAGGGGGGCCCTACAATGAGCAGTTCTTC	CASGLGGLAGGGPYNEQFF
TRBV28	TRBJ2-7	.	TRBD1	TGTGCCAGCAGATTCAATGGACAGGGCTACGAGCAGTACTTC	CASRFNGQGYEQYF
TRBV11-1	TRBJ2-5	.	TRBD2	TGTGCCAGCAGCTCGGCTCGGACTAGCGGGGGGCTCCAAGAGACCCAGTACTTC	CASSSARTSGGLQETQYF
TRBV4-3	TRBJ2-1	.	.	TGCGCCAGCAGCCAAGAGCAGACTCAAATCAATGAGCAGTTCTTC	CASSQEQTQINEQFF
TRBV25-1	TRBJ2-1	.	.	TGTGCCAGCAGGGACTGGACAGACAATGAGCAGTTCTTC	CASRDWTDNEQFF
TRBV9	TRBJ2-7	.	.	TGTGCCAGCAGCGTAGTTGGGGGGAGTCAGTACTTC	CASSVVGGSQYF
TRBV6-6	TRBJ2-7	few	TRBD1	TGTGCCAGCAGTCAGCCCGGGACAGGGGTGTCCGAGCAGTACTTC	CASSQPGTGVSEQYF